This TCR beta chain originates from a study of T cell responses to AZD1222 COVID-19 vaccine. Study results and caveats: Vaccine-associated CD4 TCRs ranged over spike, dominating at 160-218 and 743-854.

This CDR3 contains 16 residues. From germline, CDR1 is LGHDT and CDR2 YNNKEL (reference sequence). Trimming removed 5 bases from V and 0 bases from J; junction bases left unmatched: 9. Of note for this clone: Its antigen is not identified.

Profiled with immunoSEQ multiplex PCR; TCRdb holds only in-frame clones, not every one. Among 140,000 to 150,000 clones listed, more than 85% were seen once. The chain recombines TRBV3-1 (or the pseudogene TRBV3-2) with TRBJ2-7, with TRBD1 identical over 8 bases. The sequences come from peripheral blood, collected 28 days after the second AZD1222 dose. This TCR came from an adult who received the AZD1222 COVID-19 vaccine. CDR3 in amino acids: CASSARYQGASYEQYF. For the CDR3, the DNA is TGTGCCAGCAGCGCTCGGTACCAGGGGGCCTCCTACGAGCAGTACTTC.